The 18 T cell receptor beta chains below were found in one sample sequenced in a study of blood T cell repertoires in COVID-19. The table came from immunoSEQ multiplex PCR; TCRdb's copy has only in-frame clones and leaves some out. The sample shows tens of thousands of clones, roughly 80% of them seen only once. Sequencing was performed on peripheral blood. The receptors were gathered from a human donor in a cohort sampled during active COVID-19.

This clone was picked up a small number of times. CDR3 protein: CASSLVLSDSYGYTF. CDR3 nucleotide sequence: TGTGCCAGCAGCTTGGTCCTCTCGGACAGCTATGGCTACACCTTC. The chain employs TRBV5-8 and TRBJ1-2; weak D call: TRBD1 (6 bases). Germline V gene lookup returns CDR1 SGHTS and CDR2 YDEGEE. Trimming shortened V by 0 bases and J by 4 bases, and 13 bases separated the two germline ends. This CDR3 is 15 amino acids long.

The DNA of the CDR3 is TGTGCCAGCAGCATACCGACAGGACAAGAGACCCAGTACTTC. Its translation: CASSIPTGQETQYF. This rearrangement joins TRBV7-2 to TRBJ2-5; weak D call: TRBD1 (6 bases). Deletions cut 5 bases from V and 2 bases from J, with 12 bases between. The CDR3 has 14 amino acids. The germline V gene has CDR1 SGHTA and CDR2 FQGNSA.

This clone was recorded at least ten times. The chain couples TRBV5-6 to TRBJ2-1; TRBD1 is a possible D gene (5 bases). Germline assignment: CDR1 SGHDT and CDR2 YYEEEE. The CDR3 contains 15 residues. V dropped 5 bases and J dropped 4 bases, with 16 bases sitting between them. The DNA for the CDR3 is TGTGCCAGCAGTTCCAGGGATCTCCCGTACAATGAGCAGTTCTTC. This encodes CASSSRDLPYNEQFF.

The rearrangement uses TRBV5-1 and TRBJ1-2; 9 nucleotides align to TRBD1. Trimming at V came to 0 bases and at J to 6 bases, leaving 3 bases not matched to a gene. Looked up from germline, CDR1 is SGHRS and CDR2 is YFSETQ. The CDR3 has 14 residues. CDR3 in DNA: TGCGCCAGCAGCTTGGATGGACAGGGGAATGGCTACACCTTC. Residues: CASSLDGQGNGYTF.

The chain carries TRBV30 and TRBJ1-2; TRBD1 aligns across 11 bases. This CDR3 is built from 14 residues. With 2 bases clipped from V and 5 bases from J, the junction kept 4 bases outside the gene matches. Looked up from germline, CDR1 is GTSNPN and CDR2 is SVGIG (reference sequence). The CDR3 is CAWSPDRGPYGYTF. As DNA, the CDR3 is TGTGCCTGGAGTCCGGACAGGGGGCCTTATGGCTACACCTTC.

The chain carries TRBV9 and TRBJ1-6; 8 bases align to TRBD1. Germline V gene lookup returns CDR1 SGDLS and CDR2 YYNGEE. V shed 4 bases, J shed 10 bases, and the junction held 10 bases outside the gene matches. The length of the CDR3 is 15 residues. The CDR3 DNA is TGTGCCAGCAGCCCCGGACAGGGTTGGAACTCACCCCTCCACTTT. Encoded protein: CASSPGQGWNSPLHF.

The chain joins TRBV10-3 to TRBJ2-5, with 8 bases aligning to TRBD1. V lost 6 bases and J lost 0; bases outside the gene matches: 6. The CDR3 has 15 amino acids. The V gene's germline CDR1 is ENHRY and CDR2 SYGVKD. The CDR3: CAIRSDRGDQETQYF. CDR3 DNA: TGTGCCATCAGGTCAGACAGGGGCGACCAAGAGACCCAGTACTTC.

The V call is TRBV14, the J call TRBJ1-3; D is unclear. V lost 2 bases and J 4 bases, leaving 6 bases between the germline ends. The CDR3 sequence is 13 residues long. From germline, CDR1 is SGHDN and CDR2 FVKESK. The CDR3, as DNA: TGTGCCAGCAGCCAATTACAGGGAAACACCATATATTTT. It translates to CASSQLQGNTIYF.

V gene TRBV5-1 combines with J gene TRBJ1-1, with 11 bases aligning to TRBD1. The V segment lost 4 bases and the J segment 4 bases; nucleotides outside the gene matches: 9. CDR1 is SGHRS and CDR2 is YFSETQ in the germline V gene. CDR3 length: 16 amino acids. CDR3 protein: CASSRDYGTGGTEAFF. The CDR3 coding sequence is TGCGCCAGCAGCCGAGATTACGGGACAGGGGGCACTGAAGCTTTCTTT.

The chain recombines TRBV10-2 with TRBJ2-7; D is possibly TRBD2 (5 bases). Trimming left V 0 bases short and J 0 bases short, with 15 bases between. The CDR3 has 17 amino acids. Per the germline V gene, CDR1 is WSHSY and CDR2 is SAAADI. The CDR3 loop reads CASSESLERISSYEQYF. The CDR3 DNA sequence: TGCGCCAGCAGTGAGTCTCTCGAGCGGATTAGCTCCTACGAGCAGTACTTC.

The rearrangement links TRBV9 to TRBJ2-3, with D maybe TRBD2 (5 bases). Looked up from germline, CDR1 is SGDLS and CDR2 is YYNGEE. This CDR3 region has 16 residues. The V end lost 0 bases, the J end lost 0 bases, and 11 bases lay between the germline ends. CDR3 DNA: TGTGCCAGCAGCGTAGCTCCCTCGGGGAGCACAGATACGCAGTATTTT. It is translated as CASSVAPSGSTDTQYF.

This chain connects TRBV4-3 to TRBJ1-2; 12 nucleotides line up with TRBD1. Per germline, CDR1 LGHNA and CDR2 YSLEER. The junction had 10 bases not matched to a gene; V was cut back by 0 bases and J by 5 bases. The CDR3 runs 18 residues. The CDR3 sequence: CASSQDMSGTGGRYGYTF. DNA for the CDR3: TGCGCCAGCAGCCAAGATATGTCTGGGACAGGGGGCAGGTATGGCTACACCTTC.

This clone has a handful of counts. The CDR3 nucleotides are TGTGCCTGGACCCTACTCGGCGGCACTGAAGCTTTCTTT. This sequence encodes CAWTLLGGTEAFF. V usage is TRBV30 and J usage is TRBJ1-1; D unresolved. The CDR3 totals 13 residues. V dropped 4 bases and J dropped 4 bases, with 13 bases sitting between them. The germline CDR1 and CDR2 sequences are GTSNPN and SVGIG (reference sequence).

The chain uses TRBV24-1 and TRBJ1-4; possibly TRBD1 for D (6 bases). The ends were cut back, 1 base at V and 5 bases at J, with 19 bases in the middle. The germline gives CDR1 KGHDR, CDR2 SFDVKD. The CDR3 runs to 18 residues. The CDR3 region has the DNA TGTGCCACCAGTGATTTTCCCCGGTTACAGGGAGAGAATGAAAAACTGTTTTTT. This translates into CATSDFPRLQGENEKLFF.

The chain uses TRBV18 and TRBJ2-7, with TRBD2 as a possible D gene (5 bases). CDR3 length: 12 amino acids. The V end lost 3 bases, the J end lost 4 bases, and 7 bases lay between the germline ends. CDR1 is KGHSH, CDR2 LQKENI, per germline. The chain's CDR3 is CASSPEGYEQYF. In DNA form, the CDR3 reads TGTGCCAGCTCACCTGAGGGTTACGAGCAGTACTTC.

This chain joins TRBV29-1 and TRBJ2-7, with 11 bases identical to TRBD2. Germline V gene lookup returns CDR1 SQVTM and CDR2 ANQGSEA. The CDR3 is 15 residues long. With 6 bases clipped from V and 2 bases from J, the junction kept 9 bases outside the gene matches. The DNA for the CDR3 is TGCAGCGTCGAGGGGGGGACTAGCGGCACCTACGAGCAGTACTTC. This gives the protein CSVEGGTSGTYEQYF.

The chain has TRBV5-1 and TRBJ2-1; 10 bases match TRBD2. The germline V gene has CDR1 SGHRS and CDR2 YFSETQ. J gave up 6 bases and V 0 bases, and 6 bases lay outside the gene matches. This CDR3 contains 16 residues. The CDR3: CASSLVASGSFNEQFF. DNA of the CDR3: TGCGCCAGCAGCTTGGTCGCTAGCGGGAGCTTCAATGAGCAGTTCTTC.

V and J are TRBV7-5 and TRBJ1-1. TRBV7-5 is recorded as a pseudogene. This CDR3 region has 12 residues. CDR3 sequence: CARSLRNTEAFF. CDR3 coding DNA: TGTGCCAGAAGCTTGCGGAACACTGAAGCTTTCTTT.